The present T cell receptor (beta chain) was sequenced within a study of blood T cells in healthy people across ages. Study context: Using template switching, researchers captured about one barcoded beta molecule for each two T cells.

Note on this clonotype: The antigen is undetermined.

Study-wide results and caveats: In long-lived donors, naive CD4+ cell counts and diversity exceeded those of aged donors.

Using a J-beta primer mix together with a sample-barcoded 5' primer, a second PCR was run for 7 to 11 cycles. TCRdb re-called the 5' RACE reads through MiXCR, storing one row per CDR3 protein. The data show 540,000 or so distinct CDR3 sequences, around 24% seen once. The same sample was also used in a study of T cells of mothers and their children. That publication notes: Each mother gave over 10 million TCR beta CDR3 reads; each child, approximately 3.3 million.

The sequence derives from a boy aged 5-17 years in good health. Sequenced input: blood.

CDR3 bases: TGTGCCAGCAGCCCCCTACTGGACTCTGGGGCCAACGTCCTGACTTTC. Amino acid sequence: CASSPLLDSGANVLTF. This chain joins TRBV3-1 and TRBJ2-6; D remains ambiguous. This CDR3 comprises 16 residues. V was shortened by 4 bases and J by 0 bases, with 10 bases between the two germline ends. Germline values: CDR1 LGHDT, CDR2 YNNKEL (reference sequence).